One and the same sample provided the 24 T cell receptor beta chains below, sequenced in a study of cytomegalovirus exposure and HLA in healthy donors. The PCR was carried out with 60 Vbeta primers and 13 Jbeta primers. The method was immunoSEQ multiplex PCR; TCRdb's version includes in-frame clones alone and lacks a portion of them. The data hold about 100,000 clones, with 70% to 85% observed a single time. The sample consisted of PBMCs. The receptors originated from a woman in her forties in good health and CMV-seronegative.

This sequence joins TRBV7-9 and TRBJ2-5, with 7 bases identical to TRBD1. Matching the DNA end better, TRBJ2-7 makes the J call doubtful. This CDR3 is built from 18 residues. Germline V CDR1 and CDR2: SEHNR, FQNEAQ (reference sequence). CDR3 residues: CASSPQGGLDRAPYEQYF. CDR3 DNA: TGTGCCAGCAGCCCCCAAGGGGGCCTAGACAGGGCCCCCTACGAGCAGTACTTC.

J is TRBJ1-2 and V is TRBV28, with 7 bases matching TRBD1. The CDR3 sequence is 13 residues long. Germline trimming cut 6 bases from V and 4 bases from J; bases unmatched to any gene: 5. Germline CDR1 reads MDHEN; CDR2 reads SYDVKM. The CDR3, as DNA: TGTGCCAGCAGGTCAGGGGGTAGCTATGGCTACACCTTC. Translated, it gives CASRSGGSYGYTF.

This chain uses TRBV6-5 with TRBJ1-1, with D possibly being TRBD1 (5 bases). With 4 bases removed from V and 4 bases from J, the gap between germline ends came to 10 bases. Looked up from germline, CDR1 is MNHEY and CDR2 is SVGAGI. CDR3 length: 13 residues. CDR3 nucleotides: TGTGCCAGCAGTTCCCCGGGGGGCACTGAAGCTTTCTTT. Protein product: CASSSPGGTEAFF.

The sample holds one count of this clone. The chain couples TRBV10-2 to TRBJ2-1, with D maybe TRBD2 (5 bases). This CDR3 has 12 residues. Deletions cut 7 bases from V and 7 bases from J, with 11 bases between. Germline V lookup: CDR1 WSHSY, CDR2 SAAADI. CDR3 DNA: TGCGCCAGCATTTCCCAGCGGAATGAGCAGTTCTTC. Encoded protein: CASISQRNEQFF.

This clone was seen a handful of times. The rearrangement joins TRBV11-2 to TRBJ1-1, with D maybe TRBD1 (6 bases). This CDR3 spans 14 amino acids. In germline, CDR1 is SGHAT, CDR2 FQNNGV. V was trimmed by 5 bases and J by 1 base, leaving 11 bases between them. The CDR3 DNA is TGTGCCAGCAGCCCGGGACACCAGAACACTGAAGCTTTCTTT. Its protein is CASSPGHQNTEAFF.

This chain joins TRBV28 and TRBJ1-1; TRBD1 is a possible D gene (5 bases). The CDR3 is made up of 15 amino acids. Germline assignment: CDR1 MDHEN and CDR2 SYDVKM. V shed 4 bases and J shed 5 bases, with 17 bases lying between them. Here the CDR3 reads CASSYVPQKGTEAFF. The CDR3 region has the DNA TGTGCCAGCAGTTACGTGCCACAGAAGGGGACTGAAGCTTTCTTT.

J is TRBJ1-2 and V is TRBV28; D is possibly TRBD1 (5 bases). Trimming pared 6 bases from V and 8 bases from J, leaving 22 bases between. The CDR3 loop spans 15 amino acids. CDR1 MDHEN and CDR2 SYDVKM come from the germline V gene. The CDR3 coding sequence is TGTGCCAGCAGCCCCTATCGTACCAGGGCAGGGGGCTACACCTTC. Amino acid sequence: CASSPYRTRAGGYTF.

DNA for the CDR3: TGTGCCAGCAGACCCCTAGGCCTCCTGGAGACAGATACGCAGTATTTT. This gives the protein CASRPLGLLETDTQYF. The chain recombines TRBV28 with TRBJ2-3; D gene uncertain. V dropped 6 bases and J dropped 3 bases, with 19 bases sitting between them. This CDR3 has 16 residues. Looked up from germline, CDR1 is MDHEN and CDR2 is SYDVKM.

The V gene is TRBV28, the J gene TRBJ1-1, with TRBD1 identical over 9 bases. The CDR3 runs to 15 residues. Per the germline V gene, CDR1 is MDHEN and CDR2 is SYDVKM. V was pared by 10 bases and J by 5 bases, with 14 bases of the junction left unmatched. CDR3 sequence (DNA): TGTGCCACCTACCGGGACAGGGATGGCGAGACTGAAGCTTTCTTT. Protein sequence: CATYRDRDGETEAFF. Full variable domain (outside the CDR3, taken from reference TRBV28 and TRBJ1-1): DVKVTQSSRYLVKRTGEKVFLECVQDMDHENMFWYRQDPGLGLRLIYFSYDVKMKEKGDIPEGYSVSREKKERFSLILESASTNQTSMYLCATYRDRDGETEAFFGQGTRLTVV.

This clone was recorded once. The DNA for the CDR3 is TGTGCCAGCAGCCACACGTATGGTTCCTACGAGCAGTACTTC. Translated: CASSHTYGSYEQYF. This chain joins TRBV6-1 and TRBJ2-7; D uncertain. Germline assignment: CDR1 MNHNS and CDR2 SASEGT. The CDR3 is made up of 14 amino acids. V was cut by 6 bases and J by 1 base, with 13 bases left in between.

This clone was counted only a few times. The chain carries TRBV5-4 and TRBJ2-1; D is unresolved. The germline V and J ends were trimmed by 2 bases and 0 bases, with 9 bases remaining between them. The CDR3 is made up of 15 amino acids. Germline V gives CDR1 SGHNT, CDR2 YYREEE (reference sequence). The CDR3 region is CASSLDRASYNEQFF. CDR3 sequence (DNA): TGTGCCAGCAGCTTAGATCGAGCCTCCTACAATGAGCAGTTCTTC.

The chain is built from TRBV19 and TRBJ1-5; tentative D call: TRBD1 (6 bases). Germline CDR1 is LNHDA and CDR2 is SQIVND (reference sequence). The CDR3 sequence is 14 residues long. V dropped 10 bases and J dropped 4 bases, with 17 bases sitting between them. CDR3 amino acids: CAKYRQGINQPQHF. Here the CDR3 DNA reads TGTGCCAAATACCGCCAGGGGATTAATCAGCCCCAGCATTTT.

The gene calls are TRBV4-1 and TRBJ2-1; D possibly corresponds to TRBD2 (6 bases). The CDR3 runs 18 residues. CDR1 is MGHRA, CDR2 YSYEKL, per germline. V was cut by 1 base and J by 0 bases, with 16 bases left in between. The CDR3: CASSQGVSGGLSYNEQFF. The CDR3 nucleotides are TGCGCCAGCAGCCAAGGGGTTAGCGGAGGCCTCTCCTACAATGAGCAGTTCTTC.

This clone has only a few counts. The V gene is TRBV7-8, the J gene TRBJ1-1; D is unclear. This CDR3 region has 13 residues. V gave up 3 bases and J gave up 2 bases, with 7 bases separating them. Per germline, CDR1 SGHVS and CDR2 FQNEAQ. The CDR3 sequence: CASSFELNTEAFF. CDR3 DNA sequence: TGTGCCAGCAGCTTCGAGCTCAACACTGAAGCTTTCTTT.

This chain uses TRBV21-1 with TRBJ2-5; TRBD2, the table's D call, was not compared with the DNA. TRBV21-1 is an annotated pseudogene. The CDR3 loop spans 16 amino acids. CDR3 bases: TGTGCCAGCAGCAAACGGACTAGCGGGAGTTACGAGACCCAGTACTTC. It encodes CASSKRTSGSYETQYF.

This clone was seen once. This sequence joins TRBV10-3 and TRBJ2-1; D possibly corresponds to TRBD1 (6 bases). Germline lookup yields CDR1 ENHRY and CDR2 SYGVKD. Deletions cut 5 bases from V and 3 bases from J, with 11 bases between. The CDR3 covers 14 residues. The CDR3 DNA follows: TGTGCCATCAGTCCCGAGGACAGCTACAATGAGCAGTTCTTC. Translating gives CAISPEDSYNEQFF.

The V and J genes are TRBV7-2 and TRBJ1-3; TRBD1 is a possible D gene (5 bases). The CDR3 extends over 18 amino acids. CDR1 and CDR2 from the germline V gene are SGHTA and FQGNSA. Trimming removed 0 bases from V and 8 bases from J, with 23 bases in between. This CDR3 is CASSLAWRQRPRGDTIYF. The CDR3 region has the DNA TGTGCCAGCAGCTTAGCGTGGAGACAGAGGCCTCGGGGGGACACCATATATTTT.

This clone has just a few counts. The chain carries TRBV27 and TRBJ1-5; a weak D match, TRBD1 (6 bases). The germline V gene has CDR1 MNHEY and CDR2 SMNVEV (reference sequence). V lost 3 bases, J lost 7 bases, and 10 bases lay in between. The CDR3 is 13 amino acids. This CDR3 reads CASSFGGGQPQHF. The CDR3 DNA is TGTGCCAGCAGTTTCGGGGGGGGCCAGCCCCAGCATTTT.

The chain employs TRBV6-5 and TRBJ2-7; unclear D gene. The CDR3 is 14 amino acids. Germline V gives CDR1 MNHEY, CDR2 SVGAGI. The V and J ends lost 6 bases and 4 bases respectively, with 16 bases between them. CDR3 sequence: CASSNELPLYEQYF. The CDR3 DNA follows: TGTGCCAGCAGCAACGAGCTCCCCTTATACGAGCAGTACTTC.

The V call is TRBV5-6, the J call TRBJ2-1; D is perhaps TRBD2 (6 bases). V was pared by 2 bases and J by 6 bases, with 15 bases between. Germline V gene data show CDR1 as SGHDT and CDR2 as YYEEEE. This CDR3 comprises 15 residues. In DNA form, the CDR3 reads TGTGCCAGCAGCTTCAGCCACCCCGGGAGCAATGAGCAGTTCTTC. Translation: CASSFSHPGSNEQFF. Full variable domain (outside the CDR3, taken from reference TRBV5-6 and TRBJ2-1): DAGVTQSPTHLIKTRGQQVTLRCSPKSGHDTVSWYQQALGQGPQFIFQYYEEEERQRGNFPDRFSGHQFPNYSSELNVNALLLGDSALYLCASSFSHPGSNEQFFGPGTRLTVL.

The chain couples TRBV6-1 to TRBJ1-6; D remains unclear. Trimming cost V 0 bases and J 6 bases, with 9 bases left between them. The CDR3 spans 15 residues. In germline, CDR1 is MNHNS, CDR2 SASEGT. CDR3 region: CASSEAAGLNSPLHF. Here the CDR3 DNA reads TGTGCCAGCAGTGAAGCGGCGGGTCTTAATTCACCCCTCCACTTT.

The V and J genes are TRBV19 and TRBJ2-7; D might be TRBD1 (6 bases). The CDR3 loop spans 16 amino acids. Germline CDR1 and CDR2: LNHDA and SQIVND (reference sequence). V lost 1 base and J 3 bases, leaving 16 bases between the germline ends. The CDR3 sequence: CASSIAGHLGYYEQYF. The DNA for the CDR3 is TGTGCCAGTAGTATAGCGGGACACCTTGGCTACTACGAGCAGTACTTC.

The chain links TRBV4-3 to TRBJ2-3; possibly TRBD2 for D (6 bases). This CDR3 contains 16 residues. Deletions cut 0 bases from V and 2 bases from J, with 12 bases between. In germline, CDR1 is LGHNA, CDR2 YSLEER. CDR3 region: CASSQEGGRDTDTQYF. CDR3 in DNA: TGCGCCAGCAGCCAAGAGGGAGGCAGGGACACAGATACGCAGTATTTT.

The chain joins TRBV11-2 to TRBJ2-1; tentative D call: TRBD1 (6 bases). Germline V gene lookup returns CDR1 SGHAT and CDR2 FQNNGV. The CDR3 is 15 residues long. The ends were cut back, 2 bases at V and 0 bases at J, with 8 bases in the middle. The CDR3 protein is CASSLKGGSYNEQFF. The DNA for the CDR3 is TGTGCCAGCAGCTTAAAAGGGGGCTCCTACAATGAGCAGTTCTTC.